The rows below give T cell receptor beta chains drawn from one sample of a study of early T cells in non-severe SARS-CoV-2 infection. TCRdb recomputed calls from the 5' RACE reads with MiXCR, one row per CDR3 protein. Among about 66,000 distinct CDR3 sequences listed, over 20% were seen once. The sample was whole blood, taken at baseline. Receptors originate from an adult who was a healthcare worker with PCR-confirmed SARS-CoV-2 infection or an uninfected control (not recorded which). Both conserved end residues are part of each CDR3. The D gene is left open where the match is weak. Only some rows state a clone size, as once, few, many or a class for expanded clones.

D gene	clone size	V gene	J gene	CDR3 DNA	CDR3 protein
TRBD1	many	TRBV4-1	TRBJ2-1	TGCGCCAGCAGCCAGTGGACAGGGGTATACAATGAGCAGTTCTTC	CASSQWTGVYNEQFF
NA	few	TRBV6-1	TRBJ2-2	TGTGCCAGCAGCGGACAGCTTCCGAACACCGGGGAGCTGTTTTTT	CASSGQLPNTGELFF
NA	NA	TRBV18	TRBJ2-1	TGTGCCAGCTCCCCGAAGATAGGTACAGGGACTCCGGGTAACAATGAGCAGTTCTTC	CASSPKIGTGTPGNNEQFF
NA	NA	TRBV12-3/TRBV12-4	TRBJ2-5	TGTGCCAGCAGTTTATCTGGTCGGGAGACCCAGTACTTC	CASSLSGRETQYF
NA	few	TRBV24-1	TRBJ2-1	TGTGCCACCAGTGATCGATCTACGGACAATGAGCAGTTCTTC	CATSDRSTDNEQFF
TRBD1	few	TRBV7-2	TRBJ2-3	TGTGCCAGCAGCTTCGGGACAGTGTCAGATACGCAGTATTTT	CASSFGTVSDTQYF
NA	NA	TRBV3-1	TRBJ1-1	TGTGCCAGCAGCCAAGTAATTGGCACTGAAGCTTTCTTT	CASSQVIGTEAFF
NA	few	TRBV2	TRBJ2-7	TGTGCCAGCGCCCCGCGGGGTATCCACGAGCAGTACTTC	CASAPRGIHEQYF
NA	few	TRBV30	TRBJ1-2	TGTGCCTGGAGTGTGCAGGATTATGGCTACACCTTC	CAWSVQDYGYTF
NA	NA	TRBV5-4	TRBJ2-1	TGTGCCAGCAGCTTGGGGGGGACAACTAACAATGAGCAGTTCTTC	CASSLGGTTNNEQFF
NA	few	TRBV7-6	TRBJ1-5	TGTGCCAGCAGCGATAAGATAGGTATTGCGCCCCAGCATTTT	CASSDKIGIAPQHF
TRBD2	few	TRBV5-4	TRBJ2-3	TGTGCCAGCAGCTCGGGACTAGCGGGGACAGATACGCAGTATTTT	CASSSGLAGTDTQYF
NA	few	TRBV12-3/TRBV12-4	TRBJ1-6	TGTGCCAGCAGTTTGACCGGGGGTGGTAATTCACCCCTCCACTTT	CASSLTGGGNSPLHF
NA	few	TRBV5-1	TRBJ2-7	TGCGCCAGCAGCTTGGGCAGGGTCCGAGAGGAGCAGTACTTC	CASSLGRVREEQYF
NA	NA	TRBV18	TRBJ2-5	TGTGCCAGCTCACCACCGGTGGCGTCAAACACACGCGAAGAGACCCAGTACTTC	CASSPPVASNTREETQYF
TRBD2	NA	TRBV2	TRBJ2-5	TGTGCCAGCAGTTTCCGACTAGCGGCCCAAGAGACCCAGTACTTC	CASSFRLAAQETQYF
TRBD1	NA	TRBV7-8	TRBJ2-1	TGTGCCAGCAGCAAAGGGACAGTTTACAATGAGCAGTTCTTC	CASSKGTVYNEQFF
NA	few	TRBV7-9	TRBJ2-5	TGTGCCAGCAGCCCTATGGGTAGGGAGACCCAGTACTTC	CASSPMGRETQYF
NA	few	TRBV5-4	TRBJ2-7	TGTGCCAGCAGCTTCGACGCCTCCCTTAGCTCCTACGAGCAGTACTTC	CASSFDASLSSYEQYF
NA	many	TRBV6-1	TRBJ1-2	TGTGCCAGCAGTTGGGGCAAAGGGATTTATGGCTACACCTTC	CASSWGKGIYGYTF
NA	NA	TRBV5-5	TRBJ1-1	TGTGCCAGCAGCTTATCAGTTGAAGCTTTCTTT	CASSLSVEAFF
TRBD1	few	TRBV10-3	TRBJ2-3	TGTGCCATCAGTGAGCCCGGACAGGGCACAGATACGCAGTATTTT	CAISEPGQGTDTQYF
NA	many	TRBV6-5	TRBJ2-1	TGTGCCAGCAGCCCTGGACAGTACAATGAGCAGTTCTTC	CASSPGQYNEQFF
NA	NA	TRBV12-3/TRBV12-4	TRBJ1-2	TGTGCCAGCAGTCCCTTATACCGAGCCTCAGCAGGCTACACCTTC	CASSPLYRASAGYTF
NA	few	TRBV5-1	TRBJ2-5	TGCGCCAGCAGCTTGGGGTTCCAGAATCTTCCGGAGACCCAGTACTTC	CASSLGFQNLPETQYF
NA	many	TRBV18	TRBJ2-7	TGTGCCAGCTCACCACCGGGTCAGCATCCGTACGAGCAGTACTTC	CASSPPGQHPYEQYF
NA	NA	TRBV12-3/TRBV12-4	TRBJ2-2	TGTGCCAGCAGTTGGGATAAGGCCGCCGGGGAGCTGTTTTTT	CASSWDKAAGELFF
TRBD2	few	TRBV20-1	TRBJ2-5	TGCAGTGCAGGGACTAGCGGCCCACCGTACTTC	CSAGTSGPPYF
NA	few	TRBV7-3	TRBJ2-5	TGTGCCAGCAGCATAGGACCGAAACAAGAGACCCAGTACTTC	CASSIGPKQETQYF
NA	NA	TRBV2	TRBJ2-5	TGTGCCAGCAGTGAACTGGGGACACGGTACCAAGAGACCCAGTACTTC	CASSELGTRYQETQYF
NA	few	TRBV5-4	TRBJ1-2	TGTGCCAGCAGCTTACCCGGGGCGGTGGACTATGGCTACACCTTC	CASSLPGAVDYGYTF